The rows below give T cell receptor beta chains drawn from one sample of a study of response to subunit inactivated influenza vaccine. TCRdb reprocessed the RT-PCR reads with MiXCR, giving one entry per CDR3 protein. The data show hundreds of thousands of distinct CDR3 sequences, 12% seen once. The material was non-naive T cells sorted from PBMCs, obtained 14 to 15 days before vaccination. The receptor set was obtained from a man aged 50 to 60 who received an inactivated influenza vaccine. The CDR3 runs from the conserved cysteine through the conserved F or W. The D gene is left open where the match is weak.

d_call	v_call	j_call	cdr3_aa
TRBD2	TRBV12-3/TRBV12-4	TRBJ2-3	CASSPGGGLRDTQYF
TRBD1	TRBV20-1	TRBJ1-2	CSARERQGRGYTF
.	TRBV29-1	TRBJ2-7	CSVGGGSGYEQYF
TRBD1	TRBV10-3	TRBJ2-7	CAISESGQGPYEQYF
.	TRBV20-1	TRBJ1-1	CSARLLVTEAFF
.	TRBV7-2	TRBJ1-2	CATGGRYGYTF
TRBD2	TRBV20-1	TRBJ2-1	CSAVTSGGAPEQFF
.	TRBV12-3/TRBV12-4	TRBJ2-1	CASSRAGREQFF
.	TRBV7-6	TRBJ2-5	CASSFPSMGQETQYF
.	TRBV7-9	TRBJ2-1	CASSLTEVSYNEQFF